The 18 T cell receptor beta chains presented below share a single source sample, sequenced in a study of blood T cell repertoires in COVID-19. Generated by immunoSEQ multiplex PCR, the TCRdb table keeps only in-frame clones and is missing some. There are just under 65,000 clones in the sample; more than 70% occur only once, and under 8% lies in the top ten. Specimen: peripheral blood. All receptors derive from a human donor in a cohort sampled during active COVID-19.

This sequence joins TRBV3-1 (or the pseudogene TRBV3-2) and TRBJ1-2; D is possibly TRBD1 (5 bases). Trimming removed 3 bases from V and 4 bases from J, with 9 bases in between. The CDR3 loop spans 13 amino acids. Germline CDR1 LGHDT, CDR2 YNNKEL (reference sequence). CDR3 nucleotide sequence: TGTGCCAGCAGCCAGGGGCGCGCCTATGGCTACACCTTC. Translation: CASSQGRAYGYTF.

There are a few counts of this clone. The CDR3: CASSHLREGETQYF. The CDR3 DNA reads as TGCGCCAGCAGCCACCTCCGAGAGGGAGAGACCCAGTACTTC. The J gene is TRBJ2-5, the V gene TRBV4-1, with D possibly matching TRBD2 (5 bases). The V gene lost 3 bases and the J gene lost 4 bases, with 12 bases spanning the gap. This CDR3 spans 14 amino acids. The germline V gene has CDR1 MGHRA and CDR2 YSYEKL.

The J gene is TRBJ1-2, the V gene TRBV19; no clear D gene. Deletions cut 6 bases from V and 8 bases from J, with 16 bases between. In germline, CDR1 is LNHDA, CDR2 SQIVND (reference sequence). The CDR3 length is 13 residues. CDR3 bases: TGTGCCAGTAGGGCGAGCGCTTCGGAGGGCTACACCTTC. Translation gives CASRASASEGYTF.

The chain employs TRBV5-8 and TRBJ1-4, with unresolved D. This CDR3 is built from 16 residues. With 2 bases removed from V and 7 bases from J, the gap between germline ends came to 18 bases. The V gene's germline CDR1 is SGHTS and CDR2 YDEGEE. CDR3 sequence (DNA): TGTGCCAGCAGCTTCCCTGTGGAGGAATCGAGTGAAAAACTGTTTTTT. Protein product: CASSFPVEESSEKLFF.

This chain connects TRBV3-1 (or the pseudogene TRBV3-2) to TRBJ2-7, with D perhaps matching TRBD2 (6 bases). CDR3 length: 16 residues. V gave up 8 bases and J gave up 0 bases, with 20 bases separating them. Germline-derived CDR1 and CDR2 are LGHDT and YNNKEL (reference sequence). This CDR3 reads CASAGRSGLSSYEQYF. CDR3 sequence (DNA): TGTGCCAGCGCGGGACGGTCAGGCCTTTCCTCCTACGAGCAGTACTTC.

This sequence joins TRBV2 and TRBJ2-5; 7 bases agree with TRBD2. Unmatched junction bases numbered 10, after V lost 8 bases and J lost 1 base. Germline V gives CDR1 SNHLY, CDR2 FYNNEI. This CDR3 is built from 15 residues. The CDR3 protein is CASRVGGTRQETQYF. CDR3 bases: TGTGCCAGCCGTGTGGGGGGGACCCGCCAAGAGACCCAGTACTTC.

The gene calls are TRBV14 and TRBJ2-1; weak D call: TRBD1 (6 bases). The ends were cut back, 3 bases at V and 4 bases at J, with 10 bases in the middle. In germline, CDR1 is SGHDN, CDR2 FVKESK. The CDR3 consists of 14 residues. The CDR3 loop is CASSHRDIYNEQFF. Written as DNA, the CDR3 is TGTGCCAGCAGCCACCGGGACATTTACAATGAGCAGTTCTTC.

DNA of the CDR3: TGCGCCAGCAGCGTGGACAGCTCCTCCAGCTATGGCTACACCTTC. Encoded protein: CASSVDSSSSYGYTF. This chain joins TRBV5-1 and TRBJ1-2, with a weak D call TRBD1 (6 bases). Trimming removed 4 bases from V and 4 bases from J, with 17 bases in between. The CDR3 loop spans 15 amino acids. CDR1 is SGHRS, CDR2 YFSETQ, per germline.

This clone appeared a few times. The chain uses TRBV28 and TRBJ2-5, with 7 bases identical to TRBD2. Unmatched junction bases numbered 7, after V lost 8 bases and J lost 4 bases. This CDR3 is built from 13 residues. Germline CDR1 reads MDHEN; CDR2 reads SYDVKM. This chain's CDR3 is CASRAGRGETQYF. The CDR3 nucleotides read TGTGCCAGCCGAGCGGGACGGGGAGAGACCCAGTACTTC.

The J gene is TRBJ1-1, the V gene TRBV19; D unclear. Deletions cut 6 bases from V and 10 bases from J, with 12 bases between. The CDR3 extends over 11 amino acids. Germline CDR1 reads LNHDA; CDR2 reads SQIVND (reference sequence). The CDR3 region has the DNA TGTGCCAGTAGCCTGAGGCAGCGAGCTTTCTTT. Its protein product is CASSLRQRAFF.

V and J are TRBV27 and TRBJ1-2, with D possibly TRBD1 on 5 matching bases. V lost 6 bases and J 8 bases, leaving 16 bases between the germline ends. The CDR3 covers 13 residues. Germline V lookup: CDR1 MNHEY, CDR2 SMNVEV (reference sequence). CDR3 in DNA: TGTGCCAGCAGAGTGGGCAGGGAAGGCGGCTACACCTTC. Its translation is CASRVGREGGYTF.

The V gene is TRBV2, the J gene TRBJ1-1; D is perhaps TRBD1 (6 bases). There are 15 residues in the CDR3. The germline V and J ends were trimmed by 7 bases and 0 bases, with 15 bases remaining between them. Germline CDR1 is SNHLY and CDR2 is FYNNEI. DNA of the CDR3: TGTGCCAGCAACAGACGGGACACCCTGAACACTGAAGCTTTCTTT. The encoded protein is CASNRRDTLNTEAFF. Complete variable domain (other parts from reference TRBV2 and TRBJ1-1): EPEVTQTPSHQVTQMGQEVILRCVPISNHLYFYWYRQILGQKVEFLVSFYNNEISEKSEIFDDQFSVERPDGSNFTLKIRSTKLEDSAMYFCASNRRDTLNTEAFFGQGTRLTVV.

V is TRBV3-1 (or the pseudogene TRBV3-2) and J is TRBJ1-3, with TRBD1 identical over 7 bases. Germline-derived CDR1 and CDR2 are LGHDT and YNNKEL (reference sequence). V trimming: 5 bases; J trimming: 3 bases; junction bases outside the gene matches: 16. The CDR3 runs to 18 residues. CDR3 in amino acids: CASSGQGGRDRDGNTIYF. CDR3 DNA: TGTGCCAGCAGCGGTCAAGGGGGTCGGGACAGAGATGGAAACACCATATATTTT.

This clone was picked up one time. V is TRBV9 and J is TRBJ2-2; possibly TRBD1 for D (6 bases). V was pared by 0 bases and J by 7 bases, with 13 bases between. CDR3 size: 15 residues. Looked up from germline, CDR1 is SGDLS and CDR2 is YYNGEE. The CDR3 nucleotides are TGTGCCAGCAGCGTAGTAGGGCAGGGGCACGGGGAGCTGTTTTTT. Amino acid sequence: CASSVVGQGHGELFF.

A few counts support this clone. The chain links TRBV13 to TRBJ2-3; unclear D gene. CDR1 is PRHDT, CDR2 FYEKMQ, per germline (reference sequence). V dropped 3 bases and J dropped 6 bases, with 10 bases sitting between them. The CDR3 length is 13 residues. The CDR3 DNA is TGTGCCAGCAGCTTTTTGTTATCGGATACGCAGTATTTT. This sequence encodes CASSFLLSDTQYF.

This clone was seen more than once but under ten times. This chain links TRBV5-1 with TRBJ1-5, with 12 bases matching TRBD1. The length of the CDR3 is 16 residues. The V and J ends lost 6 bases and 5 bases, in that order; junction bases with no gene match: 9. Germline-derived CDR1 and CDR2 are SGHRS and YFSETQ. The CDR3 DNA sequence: TGCGCCAGCACCCAATCCGGGACAGGGGGCTATCAGCCCCAGCATTTT. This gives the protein CASTQSGTGGYQPQHF.

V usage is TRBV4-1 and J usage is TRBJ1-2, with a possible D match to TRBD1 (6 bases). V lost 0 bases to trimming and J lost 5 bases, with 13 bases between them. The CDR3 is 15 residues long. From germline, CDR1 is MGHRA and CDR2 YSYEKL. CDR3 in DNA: TGCGCCAGCAGCCAAGAGTTTGACAGGAGGTATGGCTACACCTTC. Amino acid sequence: CASSQEFDRRYGYTF.

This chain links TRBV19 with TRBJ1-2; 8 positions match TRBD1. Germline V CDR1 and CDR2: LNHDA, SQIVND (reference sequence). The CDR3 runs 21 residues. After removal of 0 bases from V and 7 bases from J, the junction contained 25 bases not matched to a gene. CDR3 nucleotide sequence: TGTGCCAGTAGTATAGATGGCAGGGGGCAACTTATCGCGACCTTCTATGCTGGCTACACCTTC. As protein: CASSIDGRGQLIATFYAGYTF.